These 25 T cell receptor beta chains came from one sample sequenced in a study of TIL therapy for anti-PD-1-resistant metastatic lung cancer. Time point in this sample: pre-treatment sample, taken before nivolumab and TIL therapy. Pleural nodules or supraclavicular lymph nodes made up most of the excised metastases sampled. Sequencing used immunoSEQ v3. Only in-frame clones appear in the TCRdb table, and some are missing; sequencing was by immunoSEQ multiplex PCR. The data contain approximately 87,000 clones, under 70% of them singletons. This specimen was tumor tissue, taken at baseline. The receptors derive from a person aged 25-80 years with non-small cell lung cancer.

V is TRBV7-2 and J is TRBJ2-7; 11 bases line up with TRBD2. V lost 1 base and J lost 0; bases outside the gene matches: 2. Germline values: CDR1 SGHTA, CDR2 FQGNSA. The CDR3 sequence is 16 residues long. For the CDR3, the DNA is TGTGCCAGCAGCTTAGTAACTAGCGGGAGCTCCTACGAGCAGTACTTC. Translating gives CASSLVTSGSSYEQYF.

This clone was counted only a few times. This chain links TRBV6-6 with TRBJ1-2; unclear D gene. Germline values: CDR1 MNHNY, CDR2 SVGAGI (reference sequence). The germline V and J ends were trimmed by 2 bases and 2 bases, with 9 bases remaining between them. There are 14 residues in the CDR3. CDR3 nucleotide sequence: TGTGCCAGCAGTTACGAACACCTAAACTATGGCTACACCTTC. It codes for CASSYEHLNYGYTF.

J is TRBJ2-2 and V is TRBV6-5, with TRBD2 as a possible D gene (6 bases). The CDR3 totals 16 residues. The germline gives CDR1 MNHEY, CDR2 SVGAGI. Trimming left V 2 bases short and J 4 bases short, with 14 bases between. This chain's CDR3 is CASSYVWGVGTGELFF. CDR3 in DNA: TGTGCCAGCAGTTACGTCTGGGGGGTAGGCACCGGGGAGCTGTTTTTT.

This chain links TRBV11-3 with TRBJ2-1; D is unresolved. This CDR3 has 13 residues. Deletions cut 2 bases from V and 6 bases from J, with 8 bases between. The germline V gene encodes CDR1 SGHNT and CDR2 YENEEA. CDR3 amino acids: CASSLSVTNEQFF. In DNA, the CDR3 is TGTGCCAGCAGCTTATCAGTTACCAATGAGCAGTTCTTC.

V usage is TRBV4-1 and J usage is TRBJ1-1; TRBD1 agrees at 8 bases. The CDR3 totals 14 residues. The germline gives CDR1 MGHRA, CDR2 YSYEKL. J was trimmed by 6 bases and V by 1 base; bases with no gene match: 4. The CDR3 region has the DNA TGCGCCAGCAGCCAAGCTGACAGGGGCCCTGAAGCTTTCTTT. It translates to CASSQADRGPEAFF.

This clone was seen more than once but under ten times. This rearrangement joins TRBV7-9 to TRBJ1-2; D gene uncertain. CDR3 length: 12 residues. Trimming took 2 bases from V and 8 from J, leaving 9 bases between them. CDR1 is SEHNR and CDR2 is FQNEAQ in the germline V gene (reference sequence). The CDR3 DNA sequence: TGTGCCAGCAGCTTATTAAATGAAGGCTACACCTTC. It is translated as CASSLLNEGYTF.

CDR3 residues: CASSKVGGQGRNQPQHF. As DNA, the CDR3 is TGTGCCAGCAGCAAAGTAGGGGGACAGGGCCGGAATCAGCCCCAGCATTTT. The J gene is TRBJ1-5, the V gene TRBV21-1; the DNA was not compared with TRBD1, the D call given in the table. TRBV21-1 is tagged as a pseudogene. There are 17 residues in the CDR3.

The chain recombines TRBV30 with TRBJ2-1; D is perhaps TRBD2 (6 bases). Trimming stripped 1 base from V and 5 bases from J, with 15 bases between. The CDR3 length is 15 residues. CDR1 GTSNPN and CDR2 SVGIG come from the germline V gene (reference sequence). This CDR3 is CAWSGGGDPNNEQFF. For the CDR3, the DNA is TGTGCCTGGAGTGGTGGAGGGGACCCAAACAATGAGCAGTTCTTC.

V is TRBV10-3 and J is TRBJ2-1; TRBD2 is a possible D gene (6 bases). V was pared by 10 bases and J by 2 bases, with 15 bases between. Per the germline V gene, CDR1 is ENHRY and CDR2 is SYGVKD. CDR3 size: 14 residues. CDR3 region: CATHPGTPYNEQFF. For the CDR3, the DNA is TGTGCCACCCACCCCGGGACTCCCTACAATGAGCAGTTCTTC.

The chain uses TRBV7-9 and TRBJ1-5, with unresolved D. The CDR3 is made up of 13 amino acids. The V gene lost 5 bases and the J gene lost 4 bases, with 9 bases spanning the gap. The germline gives CDR1 SEHNR, CDR2 FQNEAQ (reference sequence). The CDR3 spells CASSPSGNQPQHF. DNA of the CDR3: TGTGCCAGCAGCCCATCGGGGAATCAGCCCCAGCATTTT.

This clone has just a few counts. This rearrangement joins TRBV24-1 to TRBJ2-3; no definite D call. This CDR3 has 13 amino acids. V lost 4 bases and J 4 bases, leaving 8 bases between the germline ends. Per the germline V gene, CDR1 is KGHDR and CDR2 is SFDVKD. The CDR3 region is CATSDPGSDTQYF. CDR3 nucleotide sequence: TGTGCCACCAGTGACCCGGGTTCAGATACGCAGTATTTT.

This clone has a single count. The V and J genes are TRBV7-2 and TRBJ2-7, with D maybe TRBD2 (6 bases). This CDR3 has 14 amino acids. The V end lost 5 bases, the J end lost 5 bases, and 16 bases lay between the germline ends. Germline-derived CDR1 and CDR2 are SGHTA and FQGNSA. CDR3 residues: CASSISPREHEQYF. Written as DNA, the CDR3 is TGTGCCAGCAGCATATCTCCCCGGGAGCACGAGCAGTACTTC.

This rearrangement joins TRBV4-3 to TRBJ2-1; tentatively, D is TRBD2 (5 bases). Trimming stripped 1 base from V and 15 bases from J, with 16 bases between. CDR3 length equals 13 residues. Germline CDR1 reads LGHNA; CDR2 reads YSLEER. CDR3 in amino acids: CASSQGVDSWLFF. CDR3 DNA sequence: TGCGCCAGCAGCCAAGGCGTGGACTCTTGGCTGTTCTTC.

This clone was counted a few times. The V and J genes are TRBV28 and TRBJ2-7; D ambiguous. CDR1 MDHEN and CDR2 SYDVKM come from the germline V gene. The CDR3 contains 10 residues. Trimming removed 8 bases at V and 3 bases at J, with 5 bases between. CDR3 sequence: CASEHYEQYF. The DNA for the CDR3 is TGTGCCAGCGAACACTACGAGCAGTACTTC.

In this sample, this clone turned up a few times. The chain couples TRBV11-2 to TRBJ1-6; no firm D call. CDR1 and CDR2 (germline): SGHAT, FQNNGV. V lost 0 bases and J 10 bases, leaving 16 bases between the germline ends. The CDR3 contains 16 residues. The CDR3 bases are TGTGCCAGCAGCTTAGATCGAGGTTTTATGGGCTCACCCCTCCACTTT. The encoded protein is CASSLDRGFMGSPLHF.

The chain combines TRBV15 with TRBJ1-1, with a tentative D call TRBD1 (6 bases). CDR3 size: 14 residues. Germline assignment: CDR1 LNHNV and CDR2 YYDKDF (reference sequence). V was shortened by 0 bases and J by 5 bases, with 10 bases between the two germline ends. CDR3 protein: CATSREIGGTEAFF. CDR3 nucleotide sequence: TGTGCCACCAGCAGAGAAATAGGGGGGACTGAAGCTTTCTTT. The full variable domain, in which reference TRBV15 and TRBJ1-1 provide the parts outside the CDR3, is DAMVIQNPRYQVTQFGKPVTLSCSQTLNHNVMYWYQQKSSQAPKLLFHYYDKDFNNEADTPDNFQSRRPNTSFCFLDIRSPGLGDTAMYLCATSREIGGTEAFFGQGTRLTVV.

The rearrangement links TRBV3-1 (or the pseudogene TRBV3-2) to TRBJ2-3, with 8 nucleotides matching TRBD1. V lost 4 bases and J lost 6; bases outside the gene matches: 6. The CDR3 has 14 amino acids. The germline V gene has CDR1 LGHDT and CDR2 YNNKEL (reference sequence). CDR3 region: CASSPWTGKDTQYF. The CDR3 nucleotides are TGTGCCAGCAGCCCCTGGACAGGGAAGGATACGCAGTATTTT.

The rearrangement uses TRBV11-2 and TRBJ2-5, with TRBD1 matching over 10 bases. The CDR3 contains 16 residues. The V and J ends lost 1 base and 7 bases, in that order; junction bases with no gene match: 9. CDR1 and CDR2 (germline): SGHAT, FQNNGV. The DNA for the CDR3 is TGTGCCAGCAGCTTAGGACAGGGGGCCTCACTAGGGACCCAGTACTTC. Translation: CASSLGQGASLGTQYF.

Only one count was recorded for this clone. The chain uses TRBV19 and TRBJ1-6; the D gene is possibly TRBD1 (5 bases). CDR3 size: 15 residues. Germline V gene lookup returns CDR1 LNHDA and CDR2 SQIVND (reference sequence). V lost 3 bases and J lost 10, with 16 bases in between. The CDR3 here is CASSIKSGRDSPLHF. DNA for the CDR3: TGTGCCAGTAGTATCAAGTCAGGGAGGGACTCACCCCTCCACTTT.

The chain employs TRBV2 and TRBJ1-5; D gene unclear. Trimming removed 5 bases at V and 5 bases at J, with 16 bases between. Per germline, CDR1 SNHLY and CDR2 FYNNEI. This CDR3 has 15 amino acids. The CDR3 coding sequence is TGTGCCAGCAGTCTGGACGAGAAAGGCTATCAGCCCCAGCATTTT. Encoded protein: CASSLDEKGYQPQHF.

This clone was seen only once. This chain links TRBV28 with TRBJ2-5; 7 nucleotides line up with TRBD2. CDR3 size: 14 residues. Germline V CDR1 and CDR2: MDHEN, SYDVKM. The V and J ends lost 4 bases and 5 bases, in that order; junction bases with no gene match: 7. CDR3 DNA sequence: TGTGCCAGCAGTTCGGGACTAAGGAATGAGACCCAGTACTTC. Protein product: CASSSGLRNETQYF. Together with reference TRBV28 and TRBJ2-5, the CDR3 gives the full variable domain: DVKVTQSSRYLVKRTGEKVFLECVQDMDHENMFWYRQDPGLGLRLIYFSYDVKMKEKGDIPEGYSVSREKKERFSLILESASTNQTSMYLCASSSGLRNETQYFGPGTRLLVL.

The chain has TRBV5-1 and TRBJ1-2, with a possible D match to TRBD1 (5 bases). Germline CDR1 and CDR2: SGHRS and YFSETQ. This CDR3 has 15 amino acids. V lost 4 bases to trimming and J lost 4 bases, with 17 bases between them. Here the CDR3 reads CASSLQGSAGYGYTF. As DNA, the CDR3 is TGCGCCAGCAGCCTCCAGGGATCTGCAGGCTATGGCTACACCTTC.

The rearrangement joins TRBV28 to TRBJ2-7; 7 nucleotides align to TRBD2. The germline CDR1 and CDR2 sequences are MDHEN and SYDVKM. This CDR3 comprises 12 residues. The V and J ends lost 6 bases and 6 bases, in that order; junction bases with no gene match: 5. The chain's CDR3 is CASSLPGGEQYF. DNA for the CDR3: TGTGCCAGCAGCCTACCGGGGGGCGAGCAGTACTTC.

This clone came up a few times. The chain couples TRBV6-5 to TRBJ2-3, with a weak D call TRBD2 (5 bases). The CDR3 contains 13 residues. The germline V and J ends were trimmed by 4 bases and 8 bases, with 13 bases remaining between them. Germline CDR1 reads MNHEY; CDR2 reads SVGAGI. The CDR3: CASSFRGRTTQYF. The CDR3 DNA is TGTGCCAGCAGTTTTCGAGGGCGGACTACGCAGTATTTT.

The chain carries TRBV11-2 and TRBJ1-6; D is ambiguous. CDR1 and CDR2 from the germline V gene are SGHAT and FQNNGV. The CDR3 contains 15 residues. Deletions cut 2 bases from V and 10 bases from J, with 15 bases between. The DNA of the CDR3 is TGTGCCAGCAGCTTACTGTACCCCGCTAGCTCACCCCTCCACTTT. Amino acid sequence: CASSLLYPASSPLHF. Supplemented by reference TRBV11-2 and TRBJ1-6, the full variable domain reads EAGVAQSPRYKIIEKRQSVAFWCNPISGHATLYWYQQILGQGPKLLIQFQNNGVVDDSQLPKDRFSAERLKGVDSTLKIQPAKLEDSAVYLCASSLLYPASSPLHFGNGTRLTVT.